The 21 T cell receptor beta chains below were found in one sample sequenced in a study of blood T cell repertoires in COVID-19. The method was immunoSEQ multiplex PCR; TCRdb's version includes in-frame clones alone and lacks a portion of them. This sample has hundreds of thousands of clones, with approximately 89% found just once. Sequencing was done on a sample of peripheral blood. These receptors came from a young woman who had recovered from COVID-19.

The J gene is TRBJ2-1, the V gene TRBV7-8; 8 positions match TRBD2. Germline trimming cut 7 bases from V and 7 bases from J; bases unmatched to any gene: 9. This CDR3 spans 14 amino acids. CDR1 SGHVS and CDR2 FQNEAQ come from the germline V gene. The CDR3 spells CASIRVAGRNEQFF. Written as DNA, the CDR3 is TGTGCCAGCATTCGGGTAGCGGGAAGGAATGAGCAGTTCTTC.

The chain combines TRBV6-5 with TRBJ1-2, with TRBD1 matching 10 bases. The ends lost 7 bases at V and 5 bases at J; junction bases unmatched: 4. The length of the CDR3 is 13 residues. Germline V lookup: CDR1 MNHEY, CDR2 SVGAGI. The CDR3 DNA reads TGTGCCAGCACCCTGGGACAGGGGTATGGCTACACCTTC. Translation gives CASTLGQGYGYTF.

Here the CDR3 reads CASSLAGWTSGTQYF. The DNA for the CDR3 is TGTGCCAGCAGCTTGGCGGGTTGGACTAGCGGAACCCAGTACTTC. This chain links TRBV5-4 with TRBJ2-5; 10 bases match TRBD2. V was clipped by 0 bases and J by 8 bases; unmatched bases: 7. The CDR3 contains 15 residues. CDR1 SGHNT and CDR2 YYREEE come from the germline V gene (reference sequence).

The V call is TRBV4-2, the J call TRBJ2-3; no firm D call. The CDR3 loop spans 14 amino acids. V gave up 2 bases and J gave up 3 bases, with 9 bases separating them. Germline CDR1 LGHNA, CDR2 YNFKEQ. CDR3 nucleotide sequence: TGTGCCAGCAGCCAATTTGGCCCTACAGATACGCAGTATTTT. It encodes CASSQFGPTDTQYF.

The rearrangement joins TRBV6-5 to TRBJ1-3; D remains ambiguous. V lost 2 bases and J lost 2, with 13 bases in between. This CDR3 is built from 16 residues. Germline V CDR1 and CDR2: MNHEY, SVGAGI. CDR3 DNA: TGTGCCAGCAGTTACGGCGGGTGGGATCCTGGAAACACCATATATTTT. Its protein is CASSYGGWDPGNTIYF.

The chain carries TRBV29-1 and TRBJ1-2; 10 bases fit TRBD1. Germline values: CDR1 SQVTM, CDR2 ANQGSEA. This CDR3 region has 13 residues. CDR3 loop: CSVAGTGADGYTF. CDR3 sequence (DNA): TGCAGTGTAGCCGGGACAGGGGCAGATGGCTACACCTTC. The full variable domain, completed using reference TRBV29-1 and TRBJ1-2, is SAVISQKPSRDICQRGTSLTIQCQVDSQVTMMFWYRQQPGQSLTLIATANQGSEATYESGFVIDKFPISRPNLTFSTLTVSNMSPEDSSIYLCSVAGTGADGYTFGSGTRLTVV.

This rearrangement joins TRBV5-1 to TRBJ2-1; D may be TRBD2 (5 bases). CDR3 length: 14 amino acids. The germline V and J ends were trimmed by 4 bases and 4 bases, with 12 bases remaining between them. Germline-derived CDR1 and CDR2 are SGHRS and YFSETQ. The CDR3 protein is CASSASAVYNEQFF. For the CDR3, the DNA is TGCGCCAGCAGCGCCTCAGCGGTTTACAATGAGCAGTTCTTC. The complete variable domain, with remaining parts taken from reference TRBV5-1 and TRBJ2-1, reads KAGVTQTPRYLIKTRGQQVTLSCSPISGHRSVSWYQQTPGQGLQFLFEYFSETQRNKGNFPGRFSGRQFSNSRSEMNVSTLELGDSALYLCASSASAVYNEQFFGPGTRLTVL.

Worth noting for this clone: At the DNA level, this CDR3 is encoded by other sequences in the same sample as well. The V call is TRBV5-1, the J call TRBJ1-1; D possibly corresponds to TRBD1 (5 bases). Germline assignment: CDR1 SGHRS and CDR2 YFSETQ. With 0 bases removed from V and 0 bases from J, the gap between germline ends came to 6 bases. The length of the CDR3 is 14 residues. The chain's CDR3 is CASSLGQMNTEAFF. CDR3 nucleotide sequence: TGCGCCAGCAGCTTGGGACAGATGAACACTGAAGCTTTCTTT.

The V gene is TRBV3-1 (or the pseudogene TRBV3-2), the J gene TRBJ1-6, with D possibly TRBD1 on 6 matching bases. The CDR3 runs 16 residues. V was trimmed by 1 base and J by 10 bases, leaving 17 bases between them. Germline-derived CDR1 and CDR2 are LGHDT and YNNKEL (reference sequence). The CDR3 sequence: CASSQVFTGPGSPLHF. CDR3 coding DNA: TGTGCCAGCAGCCAAGTGTTTACAGGGCCCGGATCACCCCTCCACTTT.

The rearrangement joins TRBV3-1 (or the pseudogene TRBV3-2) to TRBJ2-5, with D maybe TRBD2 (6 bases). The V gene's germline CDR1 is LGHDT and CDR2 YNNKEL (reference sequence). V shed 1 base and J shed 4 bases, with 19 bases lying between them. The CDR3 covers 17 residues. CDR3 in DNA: TGTGCCAGCAGCCAAGGAACCGGGACTCACCCCAGAGAGACCCAGTACTTC. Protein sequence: CASSQGTGTHPRETQYF.

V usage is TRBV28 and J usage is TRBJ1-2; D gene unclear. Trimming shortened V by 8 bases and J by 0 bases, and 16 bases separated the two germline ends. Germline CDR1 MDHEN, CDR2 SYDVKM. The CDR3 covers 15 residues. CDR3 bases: TGTGCCAGCCGGAACTACGCGGGCGCTAACTATGGCTACACCTTC. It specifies CASRNYAGANYGYTF.

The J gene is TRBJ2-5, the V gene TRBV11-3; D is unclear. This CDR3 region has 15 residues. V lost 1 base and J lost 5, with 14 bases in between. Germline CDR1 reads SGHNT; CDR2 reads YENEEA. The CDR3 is CASSLGSTPVETQYF. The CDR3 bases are TGTGCCAGCAGCTTAGGCAGTACCCCAGTGGAGACCCAGTACTTC.

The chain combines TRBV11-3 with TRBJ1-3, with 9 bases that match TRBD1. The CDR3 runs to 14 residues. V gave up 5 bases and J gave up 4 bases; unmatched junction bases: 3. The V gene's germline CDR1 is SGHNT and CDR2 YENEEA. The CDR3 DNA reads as TGTGCCAGCAGCAAGACAGGGGGAGGAAACACCATATATTTT. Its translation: CASSKTGGGNTIYF.

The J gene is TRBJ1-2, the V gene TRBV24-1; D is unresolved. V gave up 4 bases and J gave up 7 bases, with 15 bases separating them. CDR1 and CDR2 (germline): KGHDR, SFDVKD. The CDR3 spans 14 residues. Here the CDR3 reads CATSDGLLGGGYTF. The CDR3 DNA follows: TGTGCCACCAGTGACGGACTCCTAGGAGGTGGCTACACCTTC.

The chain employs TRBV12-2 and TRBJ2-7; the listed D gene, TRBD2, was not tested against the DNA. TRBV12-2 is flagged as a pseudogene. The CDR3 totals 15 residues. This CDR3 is CASRLVGGKIYEQYV. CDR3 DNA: TGTGCAAGTCGCTTAGTCGGCGGGAAAATCTACGAGCAGTACGTC.

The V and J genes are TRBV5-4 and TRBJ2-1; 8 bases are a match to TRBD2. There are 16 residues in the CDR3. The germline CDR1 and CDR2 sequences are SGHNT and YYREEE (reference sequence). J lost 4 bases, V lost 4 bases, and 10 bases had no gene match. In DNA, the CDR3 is TGTGCCAGCAGCGTAATGAAGCGGGAGTGGTACAATGAGCAGTTCTTC. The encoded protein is CASSVMKREWYNEQFF.

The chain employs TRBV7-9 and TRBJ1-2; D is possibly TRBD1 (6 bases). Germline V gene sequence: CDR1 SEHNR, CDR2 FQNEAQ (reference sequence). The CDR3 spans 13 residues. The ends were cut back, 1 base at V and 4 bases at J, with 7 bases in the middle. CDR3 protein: CASSLEDSYGYTF. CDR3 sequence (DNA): TGTGCCAGCAGCTTAGAGGACAGCTATGGCTACACCTTC.

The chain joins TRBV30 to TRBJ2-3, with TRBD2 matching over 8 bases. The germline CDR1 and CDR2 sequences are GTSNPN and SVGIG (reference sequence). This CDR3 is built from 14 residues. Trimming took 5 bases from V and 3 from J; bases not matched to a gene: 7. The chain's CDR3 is CAWSIGGRTDTQYF. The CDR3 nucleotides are TGTGCCTGGTCTATTGGCGGGAGGACAGATACGCAGTATTTT.

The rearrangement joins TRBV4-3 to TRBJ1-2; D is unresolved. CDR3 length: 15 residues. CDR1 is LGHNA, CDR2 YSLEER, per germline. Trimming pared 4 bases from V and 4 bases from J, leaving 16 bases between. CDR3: CASSPSQGVGYGYTF. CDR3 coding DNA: TGCGCCAGCAGCCCGAGTCAAGGAGTCGGCTATGGCTACACCTTC.

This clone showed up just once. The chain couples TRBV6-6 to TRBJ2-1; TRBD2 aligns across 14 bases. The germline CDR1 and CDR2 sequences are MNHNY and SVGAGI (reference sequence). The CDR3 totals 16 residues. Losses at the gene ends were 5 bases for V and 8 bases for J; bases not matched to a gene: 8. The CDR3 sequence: CASSRLAGGPGDEQFF. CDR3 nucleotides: TGTGCCAGCAGTCGACTAGCGGGAGGGCCTGGGGATGAGCAGTTCTTC.

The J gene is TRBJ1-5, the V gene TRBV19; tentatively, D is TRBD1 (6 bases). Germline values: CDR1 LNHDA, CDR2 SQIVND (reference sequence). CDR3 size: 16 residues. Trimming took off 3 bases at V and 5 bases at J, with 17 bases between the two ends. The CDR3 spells CASSMKGRGGDQPQHF. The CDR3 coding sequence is TGTGCCAGTAGTATGAAGGGCAGGGGTGGTGATCAGCCCCAGCATTTT.